One and the same sample provided the 11 T cell receptor beta chains below, sequenced in a study of blood T cell repertoires in COVID-19 (TCRdb year 2020). The method was the immunoSEQ multiplex PCR assay. Imported from immuneACCESS, the table was reduced by TCRdb to in-frame sequences with V and J called. These copies leave out some clones; in studies compared against another copy, an unresolved V gene accounts for under half, and the cause of the remainder is not known. Counted in this sample were 110,000 to 150,000 clones; approximately 90% of them appeared once. Less than 3% of the sample is held by the ten biggest clonotypes. The sequenced sample consisted of peripheral blood. These receptor sequences come from a man aged 60 to 75 with active or convalescent COVID-19.

The genes are TRBV29-1 and TRBJ1-5; no clear D. V was trimmed by 7 bases and J by 4 bases, leaving 14 bases between them. The germline V gene encodes CDR1 SQVTM and CDR2 ANQGSEA. The CDR3 extends over 13 amino acids. CDR3 amino acids: CSAWEGGNQPQHF. The CDR3 nucleotides read TGCAGCGCCTGGGAGGGAGGTAATCAGCCCCAGCATTTT.

This clone was picked up a small number of times. This chain uses TRBV3-1 (or the pseudogene TRBV3-2) with TRBJ2-7; TRBD2 aligns across 9 bases. Trimming took 1 base from V and 6 from J; bases not matched to a gene: 10. Germline V gene sequence: CDR1 LGHDT, CDR2 YNNKEL (reference sequence). The CDR3 is made up of 16 amino acids. The CDR3 is CASSQGSLAGGGEQYF. CDR3 sequence (DNA): TGTGCCAGCAGCCAAGGGTCCTTGGCGGGAGGGGGCGAGCAGTACTTC.

The chain employs TRBV7-9 and TRBJ1-2, with D possibly being TRBD1 (5 bases). CDR3 length equals 14 residues. V lost 5 bases to trimming and J lost 3 bases, with 13 bases between them. Germline assignment: CDR1 SEHNR and CDR2 FQNEAQ (reference sequence). CDR3 region: CASSRGARDYGYTF. The DNA for the CDR3 is TGTGCCAGCAGCCGCGGGGCCCGGGACTATGGCTACACCTTC.

V is TRBV18 and J is TRBJ2-2, with 8 bases matching TRBD1. Germline CDR1 and CDR2: KGHSH and LQKENI. The CDR3 loop spans 15 amino acids. The V segment lost 2 bases and the J segment 5 bases; nucleotides outside the gene matches: 4. CDR3 sequence reads: CASSPSRGQTGELFF. CDR3 coding DNA: TGTGCCAGCTCACCAAGCAGGGGGCAGACCGGGGAGCTGTTTTTT.

This rearrangement joins TRBV3-1 (or the pseudogene TRBV3-2) to TRBJ2-3, with TRBD2 matching 10 bases. Per germline, CDR1 LGHDT and CDR2 YNNKEL (reference sequence). The CDR3 loop spans 17 amino acids. The V gene end was trimmed by 4 bases and the J gene end by 2 bases; junction bases not matched to a gene: 9. DNA for the CDR3: TGTGCCAGCAGCCCCCCGACAGCGGGGGGGTTCACAGATACGCAGTATTTT. It codes for CASSPPTAGGFTDTQYF.

The rearrangement uses TRBV6-5 and TRBJ2-3; perhaps TRBD2 as D (6 bases). The CDR3 contains 15 residues. Trimming stripped 6 bases from V and 0 bases from J, with 13 bases between. Per the germline V gene, CDR1 is MNHEY and CDR2 is SVGAGI. In DNA, the CDR3 is TGTGCCAGCAGCCCGACGGGGGTTAGCACAGATACGCAGTATTTT. As protein: CASSPTGVSTDTQYF.

This clone came up a few times. The chain couples TRBV6-2 or TRBV6-3 to TRBJ2-3; maybe TRBD2 (6 bases). Trimming took 0 bases from V and 3 from J, leaving 19 bases between them. Germline CDR1 reads MNHEY; CDR2 reads SVGEGT. CDR3 length: 18 amino acids. Here the CDR3 DNA reads TGTGCCAGCAGTTACTCTCTGTTTAGCGGAGGCTTTACAGATACGCAGTATTTT. Translation: CASSYSLFSGGFTDTQYF.

The chain combines TRBV19 with TRBJ2-1; 8 nucleotides match TRBD2. There are 13 residues in the CDR3. The germline V gene has CDR1 LNHDA and CDR2 SQIVND (reference sequence). The trim removed 1 base at V and 12 bases at J, leaving 5 bases unmatched. CDR3 bases: TGTGCCAGTAGTATAGCGGGGGGGCTCGGGCAGTTCTTC. Translating it yields CASSIAGGLGQFF.

V gene TRBV3-1 (or the pseudogene TRBV3-2) combines with J gene TRBJ2-3; 7 bases agree with TRBD2. The CDR3 is 16 amino acids. V trimming: 0 bases; J trimming: 1 base; junction bases outside the gene matches: 4. In germline, CDR1 is LGHDT, CDR2 YNNKEL (reference sequence). The CDR3 region has the DNA TGTGCCAGCAGCCAAGATAGTCGGGGGGGCACAGATACGCAGTATTTT. Translation: CASSQDSRGGTDTQYF.

Note on this clone: The sample contains more than one DNA sequence encoding this CDR3. The chain is built from TRBV9 and TRBJ2-5, with a possible D match to TRBD2 (5 bases). The germline V gene has CDR1 SGDLS and CDR2 YYNGEE. Trimming removed 1 base at V and 2 bases at J, with 12 bases between. The CDR3 covers 15 residues. This chain's CDR3 is CASSVRGGPQETQYF. In nucleotides, the CDR3 is TGTGCCAGCAGCGTACGAGGAGGACCGCAAGAGACCCAGTACTTC.

This rearrangement joins TRBV4-1 to TRBJ2-7, with D uncertain. Trimming stripped 1 base from V and 1 base from J, with 5 bases between. The CDR3 sequence is 13 residues long. Germline V gene data show CDR1 as MGHRA and CDR2 as YSYEKL. CDR3 loop: CASSQGLSYEQYF. Written as DNA, the CDR3 is TGCGCCAGCAGCCAAGGTCTTTCCTACGAGCAGTACTTC.